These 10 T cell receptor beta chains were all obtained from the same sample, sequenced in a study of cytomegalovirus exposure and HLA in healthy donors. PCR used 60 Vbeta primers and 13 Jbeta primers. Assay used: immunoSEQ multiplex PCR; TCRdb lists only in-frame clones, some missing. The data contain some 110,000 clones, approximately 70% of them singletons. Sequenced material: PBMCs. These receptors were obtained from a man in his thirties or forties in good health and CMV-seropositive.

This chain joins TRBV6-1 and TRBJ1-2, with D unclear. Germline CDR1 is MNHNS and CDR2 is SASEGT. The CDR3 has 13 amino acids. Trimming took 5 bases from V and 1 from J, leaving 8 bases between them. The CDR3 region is CASSFRGNYGYTF. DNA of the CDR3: TGTGCCAGCAGTTTTCGGGGTAACTATGGCTACACCTTC.

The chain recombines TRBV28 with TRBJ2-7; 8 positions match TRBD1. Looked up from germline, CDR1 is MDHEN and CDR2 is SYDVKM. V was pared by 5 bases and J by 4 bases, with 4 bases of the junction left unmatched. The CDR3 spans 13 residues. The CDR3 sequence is CASSTWTGYEQYV. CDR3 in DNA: TGTGCCAGCAGTACCTGGACAGGGTACGAGCAGTACGTC.

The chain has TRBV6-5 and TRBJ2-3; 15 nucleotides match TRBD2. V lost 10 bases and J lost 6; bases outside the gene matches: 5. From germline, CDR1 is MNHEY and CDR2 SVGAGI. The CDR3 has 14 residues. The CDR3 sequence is CATRTSGGADTQYF. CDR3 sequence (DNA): TGTGCCACCCGGACTAGCGGGGGGGCGGATACGCAGTATTTT.

The CDR3 DNA follows: TGTGCCAGCAGTGACCGGGACAGGGGTACAGATACGCAGTATTTT. It encodes CASSDRDRGTDTQYF. The rearrangement uses TRBV6-1 and TRBJ2-3, with 10 bases matching TRBD1. The CDR3 consists of 15 residues. Germline CDR1 is MNHNS and CDR2 is SASEGT. J lost 3 bases, V lost 3 bases, and 3 bases had no gene match.

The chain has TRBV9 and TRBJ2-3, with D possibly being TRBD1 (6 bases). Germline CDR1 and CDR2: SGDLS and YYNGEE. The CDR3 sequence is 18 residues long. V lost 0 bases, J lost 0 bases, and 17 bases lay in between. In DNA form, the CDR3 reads TGTGCCAGCAGCGTAGCTCTTCGGGACACATCTAGCACAGATACGCAGTATTTT. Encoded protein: CASSVALRDTSSTDTQYF.

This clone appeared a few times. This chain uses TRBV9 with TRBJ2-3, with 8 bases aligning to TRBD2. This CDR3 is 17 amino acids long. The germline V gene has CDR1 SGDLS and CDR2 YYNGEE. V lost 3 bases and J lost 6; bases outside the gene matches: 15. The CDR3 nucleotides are TGTGCCAGCAGCGGTATGGCCCCGGGGGGGGTCAGGGATACGCAGTATTTT. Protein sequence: CASSGMAPGGVRDTQYF.

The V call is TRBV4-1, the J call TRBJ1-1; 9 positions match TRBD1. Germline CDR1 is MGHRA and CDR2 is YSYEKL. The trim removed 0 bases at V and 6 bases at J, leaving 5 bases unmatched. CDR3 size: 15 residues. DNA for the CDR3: TGCGCCAGCAGCCAAGATGGGGACAGGGTTTCTGAAGCTTTCTTT. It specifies CASSQDGDRVSEAFF.

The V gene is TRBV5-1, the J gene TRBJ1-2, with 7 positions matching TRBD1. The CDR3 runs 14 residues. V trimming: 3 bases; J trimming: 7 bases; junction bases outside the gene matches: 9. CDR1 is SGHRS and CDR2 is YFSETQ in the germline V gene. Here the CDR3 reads CASSYTRDSAGYTF. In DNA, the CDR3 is TGCGCCAGCAGCTACACCCGGGACAGCGCTGGCTACACCTTC.

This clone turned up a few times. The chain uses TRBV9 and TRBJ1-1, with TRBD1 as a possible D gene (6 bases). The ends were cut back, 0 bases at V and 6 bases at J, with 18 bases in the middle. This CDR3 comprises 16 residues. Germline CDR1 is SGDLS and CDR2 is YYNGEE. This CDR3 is CASSVGRGGVGPEAFF. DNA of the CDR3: TGTGCCAGCAGCGTAGGGAGGGGGGGAGTTGGACCTGAAGCTTTCTTT.

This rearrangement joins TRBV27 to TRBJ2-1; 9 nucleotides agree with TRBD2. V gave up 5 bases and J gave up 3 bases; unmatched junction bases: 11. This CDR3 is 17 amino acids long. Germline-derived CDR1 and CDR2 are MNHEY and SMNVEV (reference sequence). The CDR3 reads CASSLLLLAGDYNEQFF. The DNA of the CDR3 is TGTGCCAGCAGTCTACTATTATTAGCGGGAGACTACAATGAGCAGTTCTTC.